These 22 T cell receptor beta chains originate from one sample sequenced in a study of shared clonotypes between healthy human individuals. Cells designated naive CD8 were CD45RO-negative and were positively selected for CCR7, with terminally differentiated effector memory CD45RA+ cells excluded. Sequencing was performed with immunoSEQ multiplex PCR; in TCRdb, only in-frame clones are kept and a portion is missing. In the table there are under 1 million clones, about 96% of which are singletons. Material for sequencing was naive CD8+ T cells sorted from blood. The source of these receptors is a man between 25 and 39 years old in good health.

In nucleotides, the CDR3 is TGCGCCAGCAGCCCAGTGGTGGGACTAGCGGGAACCTACAATGAGCAGTTCTTC. Translated, it gives CASSPVVGLAGTYNEQFF. The chain uses TRBV5-1 and TRBJ2-1, with TRBD2 matching over 13 bases. The V gene's germline CDR1 is SGHRS and CDR2 YFSETQ. With V trimmed by 4 bases and J by 2 bases, 9 bases remained unmatched. This CDR3 contains 18 residues.

J is TRBJ2-3 and V is TRBV10-2; TRBD2 is a possible D gene (6 bases). Looked up from germline, CDR1 is WSHSY and CDR2 is SAAADI. V lost 1 base and J lost 1, with 15 bases in between. This CDR3 comprises 17 residues. CDR3 region: CASSELLTGVGTDTQYF. CDR3 in DNA: TGCGCCAGCAGTGAGTTGCTGACGGGAGTTGGCACAGATACGCAGTATTTT.

CDR3 loop: CASSLEDPTQYF. The CDR3 bases are TGTGCCAGCAGCTTAGAGGACCCGACCCAGTACTTC. The chain has TRBV11-2 and TRBJ2-5, with D uncertain. Germline V gene lookup returns CDR1 SGHAT and CDR2 FQNNGV. This CDR3 is built from 12 residues. Trimming took off 0 bases at V and 7 bases at J, with 6 bases between the two ends. Variable domain in full (rest from reference TRBV11-2 and TRBJ2-5): EAGVAQSPRYKIIEKRQSVAFWCNPISGHATLYWYQQILGQGPKLLIQFQNNGVVDDSQLPKDRFSAERLKGVDSTLKIQPAKLEDSAVYLCASSLEDPTQYFGPGTRLLVL.

This CDR3 reads CASSYSAGTKDEQYF. The DNA for the CDR3 is TGTGCCAGCAGTTATTCCGCCGGGACGAAGGACGAGCAGTACTTC. The rearrangement uses TRBV6-6 and TRBJ2-7; D is possibly TRBD1 or TRBD2 (5 bases each). CDR3 length: 15 residues. The germline gives CDR1 MNHNY, CDR2 SVGAGI (reference sequence). Trimming shortened V by 3 bases and J by 5 bases, and 17 bases separated the two germline ends.

To note about this clone: Other DNA variants within this sample encode the same CDR3. The chain has TRBV4-1 and TRBJ1-2; D call uncertain. V dropped 0 bases and J dropped 7 bases, with 6 bases sitting between them. CDR3 length: 12 amino acids. CDR1 MGHRA and CDR2 YSYEKL come from the germline V gene. CDR3 coding DNA: TGCGCCAGCAGCCAAGATCTGAGTGGCTACACCTTC. As protein: CASSQDLSGYTF.

CDR3 coding DNA: TGTGCCAGCAGTGAAGTGGCTAGCGGGAGGTACGAGCAGTACTTC. This translates into CASSEVASGRYEQYF. The rearrangement uses TRBV2 and TRBJ2-7; 11 nucleotides match TRBD2. The CDR3 sequence is 15 residues long. Germline V CDR1 and CDR2: SNHLY, FYNNEI. V lost 1 base, J lost 4 bases, and 3 bases stayed unmatched.

This chain connects TRBV7-9 to TRBJ2-7; TRBD2 matches at 8 bases. V dropped 4 bases and J dropped 0; count of bases not matched to a gene: 14. Per the germline V gene, CDR1 is SEHNR and CDR2 is FQNEAQ (reference sequence). The CDR3 is 18 residues long. DNA for the CDR3: TGTGCCAGCAGCTCTACGGGGGGGAGGGGGATCCCCTCCTACGAGCAGTACTTC. It specifies CASSSTGGRGIPSYEQYF.

The chain has TRBV27 and TRBJ2-1; 9 nucleotides align to TRBD1. The CDR3 covers 15 residues. The J segment lost 5 bases and the V segment lost 7 bases, leaving 9 bases of the junction unmatched. Looked up from germline, CDR1 is MNHEY and CDR2 is SMNVEV (reference sequence). CDR3 DNA sequence: TGTGCCAGCAAGTTTCAGGACAGGGGAAACAATGAGCAGTTCTTC. Translation: CASKFQDRGNNEQFF.

This rearrangement joins TRBV19 to TRBJ1-1, with 11 bases lining up with TRBD1. This CDR3 is 17 amino acids long. CDR1 and CDR2 from the germline V gene are LNHDA and SQIVND (reference sequence). The V segment lost 2 bases and the J segment 0 bases; nucleotides outside the gene matches: 5. CDR3 sequence: CASSIIGQGALNTEAFF. Written as DNA, the CDR3 is TGTGCCAGTAGTATAATAGGACAGGGGGCTTTGAACACTGAAGCTTTCTTT.

The gene calls are TRBV5-4 and TRBJ2-5; TRBD2 agrees at 8 bases. V gave up 0 bases and J gave up 1 base; unmatched junction bases: 5. This CDR3 contains 16 residues. Germline V lookup: CDR1 SGHNT, CDR2 YYREEE (reference sequence). As DNA, the CDR3 is TGTGCCAGCAGCTTGGGAAGTCTAGCGGGCCAAGAGACCCAGTACTTC. Amino acid sequence: CASSLGSLAGQETQYF. Based on the CDR3 plus reference TRBV5-4 and TRBJ2-5, the full variable domain is ETGVTQSPTHLIKTRGQQVTLRCSSQSGHNTVSWYQQALGQGPQFIFQYYREEENGRGNFPPRFSGLQFPNYSSELNVNALELDDSALYLCASSLGSLAGQETQYFGPGTRLLVL.

The rearrangement joins TRBV2 to TRBJ1-2, with no clear D. This CDR3 region has 14 residues. CDR1 SNHLY and CDR2 FYNNEI come from the germline V gene. Trimming removed 1 base from V and 2 bases from J, with 8 bases in between. DNA of the CDR3: TGTGCCAGCAGTGAAGGGGGATACAACTATGGCTACACCTTC. This codes for CASSEGGYNYGYTF. Together with reference TRBV2 and TRBJ1-2, the CDR3 gives the full variable domain: EPEVTQTPSHQVTQMGQEVILRCVPISNHLYFYWYRQILGQKVEFLVSFYNNEISEKSEIFDDQFSVERPDGSNFTLKIRSTKLEDSAMYFCASSEGGYNYGYTFGSGTRLTVV.

This clone was counted a single time. This chain links TRBV7-9 with TRBJ2-1; D is unresolved. The CDR3 is 12 amino acids. The germline V gene has CDR1 SEHNR and CDR2 FQNEAQ (reference sequence). Trimming took off 4 bases at V and 9 bases at J, with 10 bases between the two ends. The CDR3 sequence is CASSWMGPEQFF. The CDR3 DNA reads as TGTGCCAGCAGCTGGATGGGCCCTGAGCAGTTCTTC.

The CDR3 region has the DNA TGTGCCAGCAGCTTCGGGTTAGCGGGAGAAGGGCCCTACGAGCAGTACTTC. This gives the protein CASSFGLAGEGPYEQYF. The chain joins TRBV7-9 to TRBJ2-7, with 9 bases lining up with TRBD2. Trimming removed 3 bases from V and 2 bases from J; junction bases left unmatched: 11. CDR3 size: 17 residues. Germline assignment: CDR1 SEHNR and CDR2 FQNEAQ (reference sequence).

The rearrangement uses TRBV28 and TRBJ2-3, with a possible D match to TRBD2 (5 bases). CDR3 length equals 14 residues. Germline CDR1 and CDR2: MDHEN and SYDVKM. Deletions cut 6 bases from V and 5 bases from J, with 15 bases between. CDR3 bases: TGTGCCAGCAGGCAAGGCCAGGCGGGAGATACGCAGTATTTT. It translates to CASRQGQAGDTQYF.

V and J are TRBV27 and TRBJ2-7; the D gene could be TRBD1 or TRBD2 (5 bases each). Germline CDR1 is MNHEY and CDR2 is SMNVEV (reference sequence). V shed 4 bases and J shed 3 bases, with 10 bases lying between them. This CDR3 contains 13 residues. The CDR3 bases are TGTGCCAGCAGTTCGGGACCGGACTACGAGCAGTACTTC. Translating gives CASSSGPDYEQYF.

The rearrangement joins TRBV14 to TRBJ2-7, with 8 nucleotides matching TRBD1. The germline V gene encodes CDR1 SGHDN and CDR2 FVKESK. The CDR3 sequence is 15 residues long. The V segment lost 10 bases and the J segment 2 bases; nucleotides outside the gene matches: 13. CDR3 sequence reads: CATSIGTGGTYEQYF. As DNA, the CDR3 is TGTGCCACCTCCATCGGTACAGGGGGAACCTACGAGCAGTACTTC.

The rearrangement links TRBV5-1 to TRBJ2-7; D tentatively reads TRBD1 or TRBD2 (6 bases each). Germline CDR1 SGHRS, CDR2 YFSETQ. V lost 1 base, J lost 5 bases, and 10 bases lay in between. The CDR3 consists of 13 residues. CDR3 sequence (DNA): TGCGCCAGCAGCTTGATCGGGGGCGACGAGCAGTACTTC. Its protein product is CASSLIGGDEQYF.

This chain's CDR3 is CASTMFAPITDTQYF. The CDR3 bases are TGTGCCAGCACCATGTTCGCCCCCATCACAGATACGCAGTATTTT. The chain is built from TRBV5-5 and TRBJ2-3; D remains ambiguous. The germline V gene encodes CDR1 SGHKS and CDR2 YYEKEE (reference sequence). V was shortened by 6 bases and J by 2 bases, with 16 bases between the two germline ends. The CDR3 contains 15 residues.

The gene calls are TRBV19 and TRBJ1-5, with D possibly matching TRBD1 (5 bases). Germline V gene sequence: CDR1 LNHDA, CDR2 SQIVND (reference sequence). This CDR3 is built from 14 residues. Trimming pared 5 bases from V and 4 bases from J, leaving 12 bases between. CDR3 protein: CASSARQPNQPQHF. For the CDR3, the DNA is TGTGCCAGTAGTGCGAGACAGCCAAATCAGCCCCAGCATTTT.

The rearrangement uses TRBV27 and TRBJ2-7; D remains ambiguous. V was clipped by 6 bases and J by 3 bases, with 12 bases between them. This CDR3 contains 13 residues. Germline V lookup: CDR1 MNHEY, CDR2 SMNVEV (reference sequence). The CDR3 reads CASSPRLNYEQYF. DNA for the CDR3: TGTGCCAGCAGCCCCCGACTTAACTACGAGCAGTACTTC.

The chain uses TRBV6-4 and TRBJ2-7; a weak D match, TRBD2 (5 bases). CDR1 is MRHNA and CDR2 is SNTAGT in the germline V gene. This CDR3 has 15 amino acids. V lost 1 base and J lost 4, with 14 bases in between. Written as DNA, the CDR3 is TGTGCCAGCAGTGACTGGAACCCACGGGGATACGAGCAGTACTTC. Translated, it gives CASSDWNPRGYEQYF.

This rearrangement joins TRBV11-2 to TRBJ2-3; D is unresolved. Trimming cost V 5 bases and J 2 bases, with 5 bases left between them. The CDR3 runs 12 residues. Germline V CDR1 and CDR2: SGHAT, FQNNGV. In DNA, the CDR3 is TGTGCCAGCAGCCTCCACACAGATACGCAGTATTTT. This translates into CASSLHTDTQYF.